A single sample is the source of the 2 T cell receptor beta chains below, sequenced in a study of Ad26.COV2.S vaccination and SARS-CoV-2 variants. Here immunoSEQ multiplex PCR was the method, and the copy in TCRdb shows in-frame clones only, minus some. This repertoire shows 300,000 to 400,000 clones, around 85% found once; its top ten account for 2% to 2.5%. Treatment described: some 19 received Ad26.COV2.S at low or high dose, single or two shots; roughly five received placebo; per-sample allocation not given. Day 63 following the first vaccine or placebo injection was when the samples were taken. Specimen: peripheral blood, collected in a trial of Ad26.COV2.S vaccine versus placebo. The receptors shown here come from a person aged 18 to 59 who received the Ad26.COV2.S COVID-19 vaccine or a placebo.

The rearrangement joins TRBV6-2 or TRBV6-3 to TRBJ2-1, with TRBD2 identical over 15 bases. Germline V lookup: CDR1 MNHEY, CDR2 SVGEGT. Trimming at V came to 4 bases and at J to 9 bases, leaving 1 base not matched to a gene. The CDR3 loop spans 14 amino acids. CDR3 nucleotides: TGTGCCAGCAGTTTGGGACTAGCGGGGGGTGAGCAGTTCTTC. Translated, it gives CASSLGLAGGEQFF.

This chain connects TRBV20-1 to TRBJ2-7; 10 bases fit TRBD2. J lost 4 bases, V lost 3 bases, and 6 bases had no gene match. In germline, CDR1 is DFQATT, CDR2 SNEGSKA (reference sequence). This CDR3 is 14 amino acids long. Written as DNA, the CDR3 is TGCAGTGCTAGTCCCGGGACTAGCGTGTACGAGCAGTACTTC. This translates into CSASPGTSVYEQYF.